This T cell receptor beta chain was retrieved from a study of blood T cell repertoires in COVID-19. Study overall: Collection of acute and convalescent COVID-19 samples took place in the United States, Italy and Spain. PBMCs, B-cell-depleted T cells, or T cells were the source of the cDNA or gDNA that made up the material.

In the source study's methods: Amplification of reference gene primers provided the estimated nucleated cell counts. Profiled with immunoSEQ multiplex PCR; TCRdb holds only in-frame clones, not every one. V and J calls and clone size are copied from that table; D and trimming were computed from the DNA. The sample lists roughly 65,000 clones; roughly 86% were seen once. The length of the CDR3 is 14 residues. V was clipped by 8 bases and J by 9 bases; unmatched bases: 10. Germline values: CDR1 SGHRS, CDR2 YFSETQ. The rearrangement uses TRBV5-1 and TRBJ2-1; 11 bases are shared with TRBD1. The receptor was derived from a woman aged 60-75 years with acute or convalescent COVID-19. Material for sequencing was peripheral blood. CDR3 protein: CASSTGTGGGEQFF. The CDR3 DNA follows: TGCGCCAGTTCGACCGGGACAGGGGGAGGTGAGCAGTTCTTC.